This T cell receptor (beta chain) originates from a study of radiotherapy plus CTLA-4 blockade in lung cancer. Study summary: Patients showed objective responses in about 18% of cases and disease control in roughly 31%.

Study-level results: The authors reported that early blood T cell clone dynamics, with interferon-beta, best predicted response.

The CDR3 runs 12 residues. V was shortened by 4 bases and J by 7 bases, with 8 bases between the two germline ends. Germline CDR1 reads MNHNS; CDR2 reads SASEGT. In regard to this clone: Its antigen remains unidentified.

Clones were sequenced by immunoSEQ multiplex PCR, and TCRdb holds only the in-frame ones, with some missing. The sample holds approximately 85,000 clones, around 87% seen once. The clonotype comes from a human donor with non-small cell lung cancer who had a partial response to radiotherapy plus ipilimumab. This chain uses TRBV6-1 with TRBJ1-5, with D tentatively TRBD1 (5 bases). This specimen was peripheral blood, taken from a patient treated with radiotherapy plus ipilimumab. CDR3 nucleotide sequence: TGTGCCAGCAGTGTTTGGGGCCAGCCCCAGCATTTT. Residues: CASSVWGQPQHF.